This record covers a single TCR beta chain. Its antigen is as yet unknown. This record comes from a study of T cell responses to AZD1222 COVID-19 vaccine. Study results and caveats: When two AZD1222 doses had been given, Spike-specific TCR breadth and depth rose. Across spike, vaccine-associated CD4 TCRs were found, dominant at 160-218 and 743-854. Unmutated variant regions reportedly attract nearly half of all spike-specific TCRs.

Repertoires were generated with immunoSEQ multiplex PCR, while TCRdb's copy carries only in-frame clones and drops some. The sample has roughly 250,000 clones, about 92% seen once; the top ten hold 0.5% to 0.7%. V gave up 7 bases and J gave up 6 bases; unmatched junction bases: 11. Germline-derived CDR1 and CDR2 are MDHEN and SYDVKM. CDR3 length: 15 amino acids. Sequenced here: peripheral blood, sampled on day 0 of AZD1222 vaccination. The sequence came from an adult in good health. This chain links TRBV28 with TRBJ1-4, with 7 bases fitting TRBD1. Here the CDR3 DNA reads TGTGCCAGCAATCAACCGCTGCAGGGGGATGAAAAACTGTTTTTT. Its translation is CASNQPLQGDEKLFF.